This T cell receptor (beta chain) appears in the sequencing data of a study of T cells in Graves' hyperthyroidism and ophthalmopathy. This clonotype came up many times. Its specificity is unknown. Regarding the study as a whole: Among thyroid clonotypes expanded above 0.001, most also appeared in blood.

From RNA transcripts, TCR beta CDR3 regions were amplified. The study used the HTBI primer set for a first-round RT-PCR of the TCR CDR3. A single record per CDR3 protein comes from TCRdb applying MiXCR to the multiplex PCR reads. Of 300,000 to 450,000 distinct CDR3 sequences in the sample, 11% to 15% were seen once. The length of the CDR3 is 14 residues. Trimming left V 1 base short and J 6 bases short, with 14 bases between. Germline loops: CDR1 DFQATT, CDR2 SNEGSKA (reference sequence). Across 18 months, stable Graves' hyperthyroidism was marked by no progression to ophthalmopathy. These patients, aged 18 to 65, had recently diagnosed hyperthyroidism lasting under 2 months.

The V and J genes are TRBV20-1 and TRBJ2-3; D gene uncertain. This receptor was taken from a woman aged 55-70 years with Graves' hyperthyroidism. The sequenced sample was blood. The DNA for the CDR3 is TGCAGTGCTAGAGCCTGGACCCCCGCGGATACGCAGTATTTT. It specifies CSARAWTPADTQYF.